A single sample gave rise to the 3 T cell receptor beta chains below, sequenced in a study of shared clonotypes between healthy human individuals. Profiled with immunoSEQ multiplex PCR; TCRdb holds only in-frame clones, not every one. The top ten hold under 0.065% of the sample, which has about 520,000 clones, approximately 95% seen once. Sequencing was carried out using naive CD4+ T cells sorted from blood. Subset in this sample: CD45RA+ positively selected. The receptor source for this set is a woman in her twenties or thirties in good health.

The sample holds one count of this clone. The chain links TRBV4-1 to TRBJ2-7; weak D call: TRBD2 (6 bases). The CDR3 totals 16 residues. V was trimmed by 0 bases and J by 3 bases, leaving 15 bases between them. Germline CDR1 and CDR2: MGHRA and YSYEKL. CDR3 region: CASSQERAGLHYEQYF. The DNA for the CDR3 is TGCGCCAGCAGCCAAGAGCGAGCGGGTCTACACTACGAGCAGTACTTC.

This CDR3 reads CASKEEGPDTQYF. CDR3 DNA sequence: TGTGCCAGCAAGGAGGAGGGTCCCGATACGCAGTATTTT. V gene TRBV28 combines with J gene TRBJ2-3; possible D gene TRBD2, 6 bases. This CDR3 region has 13 residues. V was clipped by 7 bases and J by 6 bases, with 14 bases between them. Germline CDR1 is MDHEN and CDR2 is SYDVKM.

This clone was observed a single time. The V and J genes are TRBV27 and TRBJ1-5; D is undetermined. V lost 7 bases and J lost 13, with 20 bases in between. This CDR3 contains 13 residues. Per germline, CDR1 MNHEY and CDR2 SMNVEV (reference sequence). CDR3 coding DNA: TGTGCCAGCACTCCCGCGGCCCGAAGATCGCAGCATTTT. Residues: CASTPAARRSQHF.